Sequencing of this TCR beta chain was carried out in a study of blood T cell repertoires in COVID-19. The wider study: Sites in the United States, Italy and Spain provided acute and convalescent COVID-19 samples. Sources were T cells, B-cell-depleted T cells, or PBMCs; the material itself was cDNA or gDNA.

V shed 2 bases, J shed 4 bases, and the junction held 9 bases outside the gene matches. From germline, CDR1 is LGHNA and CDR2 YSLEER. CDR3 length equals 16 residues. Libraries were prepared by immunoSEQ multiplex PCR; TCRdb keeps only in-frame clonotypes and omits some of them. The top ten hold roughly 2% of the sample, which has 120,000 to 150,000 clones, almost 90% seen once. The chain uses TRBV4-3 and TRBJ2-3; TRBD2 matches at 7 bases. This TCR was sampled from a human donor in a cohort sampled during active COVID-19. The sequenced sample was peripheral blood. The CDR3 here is CASSQRRGGNADTQYF. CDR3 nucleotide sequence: TGCGCCAGCAGCCAAAGGCGCGGGGGTAATGCAGATACGCAGTATTTT.